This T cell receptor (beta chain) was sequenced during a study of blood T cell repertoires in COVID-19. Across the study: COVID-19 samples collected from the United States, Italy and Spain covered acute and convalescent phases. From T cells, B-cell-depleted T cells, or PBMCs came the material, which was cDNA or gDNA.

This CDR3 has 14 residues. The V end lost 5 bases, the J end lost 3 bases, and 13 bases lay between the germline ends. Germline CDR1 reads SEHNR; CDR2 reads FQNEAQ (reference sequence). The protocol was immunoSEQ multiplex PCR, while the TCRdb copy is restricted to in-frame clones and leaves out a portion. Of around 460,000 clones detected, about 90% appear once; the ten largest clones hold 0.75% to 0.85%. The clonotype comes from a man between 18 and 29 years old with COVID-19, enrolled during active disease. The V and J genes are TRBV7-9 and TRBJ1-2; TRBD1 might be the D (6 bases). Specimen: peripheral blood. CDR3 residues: CASSLRGGDYGYTF. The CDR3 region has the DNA TGTGCCAGCAGCCTCAGGGGAGGGGACTATGGCTACACCTTC.